Listed here are 10 T cell receptor beta chains from one sample, sequenced in a study of identifying expanded T cells in peripheral blood. The data were produced by immunoSEQ multiplex PCR, yet TCRdb's version contains in-frame clones alone and is incomplete. The data hold about 86,000 clones, with roughly 86% observed a single time. Sequences were obtained from blood. The source is a person aged 18 to 75 in good health.

The V gene is TRBV7-2, the J gene TRBJ1-3; the match to TRBD1 covers 9 bases. The CDR3 consists of 19 residues. Germline CDR1 SGHTA, CDR2 FQGNSA. Unmatched junction bases numbered 9, after V lost 0 bases and J lost 0 bases. The CDR3 sequence: CASSLALGQGLLSGNTIYF. In DNA, the CDR3 is TGTGCCAGCAGCTTAGCGCTGGGACAGGGCCTACTCTCTGGAAACACCATATATTTT.

The J gene is TRBJ1-2, the V gene TRBV27; 7 bases match TRBD1. CDR3 length equals 16 residues. Looked up from germline, CDR1 is MNHEY and CDR2 is SMNVEV (reference sequence). With 0 bases clipped from V and 0 bases from J, the junction kept 4 bases outside the gene matches. CDR3 sequence (DNA): TGTGCCAGCAGTTTATCGGAGGGGGCGACTAACTATGGCTACACCTTC. This translates into CASSLSEGATNYGYTF.

The chain has TRBV5-1 and TRBJ2-1; TRBD1 is a possible D gene (6 bases). The CDR3 has 14 amino acids. Germline V gene lookup returns CDR1 SGHRS and CDR2 YFSETQ. Between the trimmed V and J ends, which lost 2 bases and 9 bases, there was a span of 15 bases. CDR3 loop: CASSFDDQGLEQFF. The CDR3, as DNA: TGCGCCAGCAGCTTCGACGATCAGGGGCTTGAGCAGTTCTTC. Full variable domain (rest looked up from reference TRBV5-1 and TRBJ2-1): KAGVTQTPRYLIKTRGQQVTLSCSPISGHRSVSWYQQTPGQGLQFLFEYFSETQRNKGNFPGRFSGRQFSNSRSEMNVSTLELGDSALYLCASSFDDQGLEQFFGPGTRLTVL.

This clone was observed many times. The chain combines TRBV7-9 with TRBJ2-7; no reliable D call. Between the trimmed V and J ends, which lost 1 base and 0 bases, there was a span of 7 bases. Germline V gene sequence: CDR1 SEHNR, CDR2 FQNEAQ (reference sequence). This CDR3 has 14 residues. The CDR3, as DNA: TGTGCCAGCAGCTTAGGGCAACTCTCCTACGAGCAGTACTTC. Residues: CASSLGQLSYEQYF.

The gene calls are TRBV30 and TRBJ2-1; TRBD1 agrees at 9 bases. Germline-derived CDR1 and CDR2 are GTSNPN and SVGIG (reference sequence). CDR3 size: 15 residues. V was pared by 8 bases and J by 3 bases, with 11 bases of the junction left unmatched. The CDR3 region is CALQRPGQGYNEQFF. The CDR3 DNA follows: TGTGCCCTCCAACGTCCGGGACAGGGCTACAATGAGCAGTTCTTC.

The V gene is TRBV7-9, the J gene TRBJ2-1; 11 bases match TRBD2. Germline V CDR1 and CDR2: SEHNR, FQNEAQ (reference sequence). The CDR3 totals 16 residues. Trimming took 5 bases from V and 7 from J; bases not matched to a gene: 10. CDR3 amino acids: CASSHQLAGEANEQFF. Written as DNA, the CDR3 is TGTGCCAGCAGCCACCAACTAGCGGGAGAGGCAAATGAGCAGTTCTTC. Full variable domain (rest looked up from reference TRBV7-9 and TRBJ2-1): DTGVSQNPRHKITKRGQNVTFRCDPISEHNRLYWYRQTLGQGPEFLTYFQNEAQLEKSRLLSDRFSAERPKGSFSTLEIQRTEQGDSAMYLCASSHQLAGEANEQFFGPGTRLTVL.

The chain carries TRBV30 and TRBJ1-5; D perhaps matches TRBD1 (5 bases). Germline loops: CDR1 GTSNPN, CDR2 SVGIG (reference sequence). V was trimmed by 0 bases and J by 4 bases, leaving 13 bases between them. The length of the CDR3 is 15 residues. The CDR3 here is CAWSVRGATNQPQHF. The CDR3 coding sequence is TGTGCCTGGAGTGTACGAGGGGCGACAAATCAGCCCCAGCATTTT.

This rearrangement joins TRBV7-9 to TRBJ2-1; perhaps TRBD1 as D (6 bases). V dropped 6 bases and J dropped 5 bases, with 14 bases sitting between them. The CDR3 runs 14 residues. CDR1 SEHNR and CDR2 FQNEAQ come from the germline V gene (reference sequence). This CDR3 reads CASSTGTRNNEQFF. The CDR3, as DNA: TGTGCCAGCAGTACCGGGACAAGAAACAATGAGCAGTTCTTC.

The chain carries TRBV5-4 and TRBJ1-1; 8 bases align to TRBD1. The germline CDR1 and CDR2 sequences are SGHNT and YYREEE (reference sequence). Trimming took 5 bases from V and 5 from J; bases not matched to a gene: 5. This CDR3 is built from 13 residues. This chain's CDR3 is CASRRQGSTEAFF. The CDR3 DNA follows: TGTGCCAGCAGACGACAGGGGAGTACTGAAGCTTTCTTT.

This chain links TRBV5-4 with TRBJ2-1; TRBD2 matches 16 bases. Germline V gene sequence: CDR1 SGHNT, CDR2 YYREEE (reference sequence). The CDR3 is made up of 17 amino acids. With V trimmed by 5 bases and J by 5 bases, 7 bases remained unmatched. The CDR3 loop reads CASRRGLAGGRHNEQFF. The CDR3 DNA is TGTGCCAGCAGAAGGGGACTAGCGGGGGGGCGTCACAATGAGCAGTTCTTC.